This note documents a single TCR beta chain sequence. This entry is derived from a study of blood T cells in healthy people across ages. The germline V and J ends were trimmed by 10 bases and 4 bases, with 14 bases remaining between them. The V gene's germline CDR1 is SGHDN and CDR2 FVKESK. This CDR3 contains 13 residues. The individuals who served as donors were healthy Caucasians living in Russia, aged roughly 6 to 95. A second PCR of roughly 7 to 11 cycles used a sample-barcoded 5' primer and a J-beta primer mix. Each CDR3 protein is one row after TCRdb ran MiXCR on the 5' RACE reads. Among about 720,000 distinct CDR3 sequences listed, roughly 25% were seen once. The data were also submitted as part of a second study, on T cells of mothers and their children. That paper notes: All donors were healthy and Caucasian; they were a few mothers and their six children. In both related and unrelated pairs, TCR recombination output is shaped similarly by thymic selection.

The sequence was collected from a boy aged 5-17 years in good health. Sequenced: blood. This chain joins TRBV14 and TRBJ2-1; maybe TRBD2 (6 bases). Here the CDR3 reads CATRDLPYNEQFF. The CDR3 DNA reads TGTGCCACCAGGGACTTGCCTTACAATGAGCAGTTCTTC.